These 26 T cell receptor beta chains share one sample of origin, sequenced in a study of Ad26.COV2.S vaccination and SARS-CoV-2 variants. Clones were read by immunoSEQ multiplex PCR, and TCRdb kept only the in-frame ones, dropping some. The data contain some 500,000 clones, approximately 92% of them singletons. The treatment here: approximately 18 received Ad26.COV2.S at low or high dose, single or two shots; about 5 received placebo; per-sample allocation not given. Vaccine and placebo recipients were sampled on day 63 after the first injection. Source: peripheral blood, taken in a trial of Ad26.COV2.S vaccine versus placebo. These receptors originate from a person between 18 and 59 years old who received the Ad26.COV2.S COVID-19 vaccine or a placebo.

The sample holds a few counts of this clone. This chain links TRBV2 with TRBJ1-1, with TRBD1 matching 9 bases. The V gene's germline CDR1 is SNHLY and CDR2 FYNNEI. J lost 3 bases, V lost 5 bases, and 4 bases had no gene match. This CDR3 contains 14 residues. The CDR3 loop is CASSTGGAHTEAFF. The CDR3 nucleotides are TGTGCCAGCAGTACAGGGGGCGCCCACACTGAAGCTTTCTTT.

This chain connects TRBV4-3 to TRBJ1-3; a possible D gene is TRBD1 (5 bases). Between the trimmed V and J ends, which lost 0 bases and 0 bases, there was a span of 21 bases. The CDR3 contains 20 residues. Germline lookup yields CDR1 LGHNA and CDR2 YSLEER. CDR3 DNA: TGCGCCAGCAGCCAAGATTACGGCAGGGTAATAATCGGCTCTGGAAACACCATATATTTT. Translation: CASSQDYGRVIIGSGNTIYF.

The V call is TRBV6-2 or TRBV6-3, the J call TRBJ1-5, with no clear D. V lost 4 bases to trimming and J lost 3 bases, with 10 bases between them. Germline V lookup: CDR1 MNHEY, CDR2 SVGEGT. The CDR3 covers 14 residues. CDR3 sequence: CASSFRADNQPQHF. The CDR3 DNA is TGTGCCAGCAGTTTCCGGGCCGACAATCAGCCCCAGCATTTT.

The V call is TRBV6-2 or TRBV6-3, the J call TRBJ1-1; the D gene is possibly TRBD1 (5 bases). CDR1 is MNHEY and CDR2 is SVGEGT in the germline V gene. V was shortened by 1 base and J by 4 bases, with 7 bases between the two germline ends. This CDR3 is 13 amino acids long. The CDR3 reads CASSYLRGTEAFF. CDR3 nucleotides: TGTGCCAGCAGTTACTTGAGGGGCACTGAAGCTTTCTTT.

The CDR3 spells CASSQTSTDTQYF. The CDR3 nucleotides are TGTGCCAGCAGCCAGACGAGCACAGATACGCAGTATTTT. The chain joins TRBV5-4 to TRBJ2-3; D is unclear. The CDR3 is 13 amino acids. Germline V gives CDR1 SGHNT, CDR2 YYREEE (reference sequence). Trimming shortened V by 4 bases and J by 0 bases, and 6 bases separated the two germline ends.

The gene calls are TRBV24-1 and TRBJ2-3, with 7 bases fitting TRBD2. CDR1 KGHDR and CDR2 SFDVKD come from the germline V gene. The CDR3 is 13 amino acids. With 5 bases clipped from V and 5 bases from J, the junction kept 3 bases outside the gene matches. As DNA, the CDR3 is TGTGCCACCAGTGCGGGACTAAGAGATACGCAGTATTTT. Translation: CATSAGLRDTQYF.

The rearrangement links TRBV6-6 to TRBJ2-7; D unresolved. Trimming took 6 bases from V and 5 from J, leaving 8 bases between them. Germline lookup yields CDR1 MNHNY and CDR2 SVGAGI (reference sequence). CDR3 length: 11 amino acids. The CDR3 protein is CASRTRHEQYF. The CDR3 DNA sequence: TGTGCCAGCAGAACGCGCCACGAGCAGTACTTC.

CDR3 in amino acids: CASSPSAPLKTQYF. In nucleotides, the CDR3 is TGCGCCAGCAGCCCCAGCGCGCCCCTCAAGACCCAGTACTTC. The J gene is TRBJ2-5, the V gene TRBV5-1; D unclear. CDR1 SGHRS and CDR2 YFSETQ come from the germline V gene. CDR3 length: 14 amino acids. The V gene lost 4 bases and the J gene lost 6 bases, with 16 bases spanning the gap.

The J gene is TRBJ1-1, the V gene TRBV2; D is perhaps TRBD1 (5 bases). CDR1 is SNHLY and CDR2 is FYNNEI in the germline V gene. V was clipped by 6 bases and J by 3 bases, with 11 bases between them. This CDR3 contains 13 residues. CDR3 DNA sequence: TGTGCCAGCAGCCTGCAGGGATACACTGAAGCTTTCTTT. Protein sequence: CASSLQGYTEAFF.

CDR3 amino acids: CAWSVPGGHGNTIYF. The CDR3 nucleotides read TGTGCCTGGAGTGTACCCGGAGGGCACGGAAACACCATATATTTT. This chain connects TRBV30 to TRBJ1-3; D remains unclear. The CDR3 spans 15 residues. V gave up 0 bases and J gave up 4 bases, with 13 bases separating them. Germline lookup yields CDR1 GTSNPN and CDR2 SVGIG (reference sequence).

The J gene is TRBJ2-1, the V gene TRBV7-2; D call uncertain. This CDR3 contains 15 residues. V lost 1 base and J 1 base, leaving 8 bases between the germline ends. Germline CDR1 reads SGHTA; CDR2 reads FQGNSA. CDR3 sequence: CASSLVAESYNEQFF. In DNA form, the CDR3 reads TGTGCCAGCAGCTTAGTGGCGGAATCCTACAATGAGCAGTTCTTC.

This clone appeared a single time. This chain connects TRBV24-1 to TRBJ2-1; 9 bases are shared with TRBD1. The CDR3 spans 15 residues. The V gene end was trimmed by 5 bases and the J gene end by 3 bases; junction bases not matched to a gene: 4. The V gene's germline CDR1 is KGHDR and CDR2 SFDVKD. The CDR3 nucleotides are TGTGCCACCAGTGCCTTGACAGGGGGCTACAATGAGCAGTTCTTC. Amino acids: CATSALTGGYNEQFF.

The rearrangement uses TRBV18 and TRBJ1-1; D is ambiguous. This CDR3 is built from 14 residues. CDR1 and CDR2 from the germline V gene are KGHSH and LQKENI. Trimming took off 2 bases at V and 1 base at J, with 8 bases between the two ends. CDR3 in DNA: TGTGCCAGCTCACCAAGGGCGGAGAACACTGAAGCTTTCTTT. This translates into CASSPRAENTEAFF.

In its sample, this clone was seen a few times. Other DNA sequences in this sample translate to the same CDR3. The chain joins TRBV7-3 to TRBJ2-5; the D gene could be TRBD1 or TRBD2 (5 bases each). The CDR3 consists of 13 residues. Looked up from germline, CDR1 is SGHTA and CDR2 is FQGTGA. V was trimmed by 3 bases and J by 5 bases, leaving 10 bases between them. The CDR3 sequence is CASSFGREETQYF. The CDR3 DNA follows: TGTGCCAGCAGCTTCGGCAGGGAGGAGACCCAGTACTTC.

The gene calls are TRBV30 and TRBJ2-7, with D tentatively TRBD2 (6 bases). This CDR3 is built from 11 residues. V lost 3 bases and J 3 bases, leaving 6 bases between the germline ends. The V gene's germline CDR1 is GTSNPN and CDR2 SVGIG (reference sequence). CDR3 nucleotides: TGTGCCTGGAGGGGGGGCTACGAGCAGTACTTC. Encoded protein: CAWRGGYEQYF.

The chain joins TRBV7-2 to TRBJ2-7, with a tentative D call TRBD1 (6 bases). This CDR3 is built from 17 residues. The V end lost 2 bases, the J end lost 3 bases, and 20 bases lay between the germline ends. The germline V gene encodes CDR1 SGHTA and CDR2 FQGNSA. CDR3 amino acids: CASSLFGGADPDYEQYF. The DNA for the CDR3 is TGTGCCAGCAGCTTATTTGGGGGCGCCGACCCGGACTACGAGCAGTACTTC.

The chain is built from TRBV19 and TRBJ2-5; TRBD1 aligns across 7 bases. With V trimmed by 3 bases and J by 7 bases, 5 bases remained unmatched. The germline gives CDR1 LNHDA, CDR2 SQIVND (reference sequence). The CDR3 covers 13 residues. The CDR3 loop is CASSMTGTGTQYF. Written as DNA, the CDR3 is TGTGCCAGTAGTATGACAGGGACGGGGACCCAGTACTTC.

This chain uses TRBV7-2 with TRBJ2-2; D remains ambiguous. CDR1 and CDR2 (germline): SGHTA, FQGNSA. Deletions cut 6 bases from V and 2 bases from J, with 7 bases between. The CDR3 consists of 13 residues. The CDR3 here is CASRQINTGELFF. The CDR3 DNA follows: TGTGCCAGCAGGCAGATAAACACCGGGGAGCTGTTTTTT.

The rearrangement uses TRBV5-1 and TRBJ2-7; perhaps TRBD2 as D (5 bases). CDR3 length: 13 residues. The V gene's germline CDR1 is SGHRS and CDR2 YFSETQ. V lost 0 bases to trimming and J lost 9 bases, with 13 bases between them. The CDR3 region has the DNA TGCGCCAGCAGCTTGGGCGGAGGCCGGGTGCAGTACTTC. Translation: CASSLGGGRVQYF.

Note on this clone: Compared with germline, one end of the junction differs, possibly owing to a read error. The V and J genes are TRBV2 and TRBJ1-2; D call uncertain. This CDR3 has 11 amino acids. Germline loops: CDR1 SNHLY, CDR2 FYNNEI. The CDR3 nucleotides are TGTGCCAGCAGTGAGGCGGTCTTAGTTATCTTC. As protein: CASSEAVLVIF.

This chain joins TRBV18 and TRBJ1-2; TRBD1 might be the D (6 bases). This CDR3 region has 16 residues. Germline V gives CDR1 KGHSH, CDR2 LQKENI. The V end was cut by 2 bases, the J end by 7 bases, with 20 bases between. This CDR3 is CASSPWERGPAGGYTF. CDR3 sequence (DNA): TGTGCCAGCTCACCATGGGAGCGGGGGCCGGCTGGTGGCTACACCTTC.

The genes are TRBV13 and TRBJ2-5; no clear D gene. CDR3 length equals 12 residues. Per germline, CDR1 PRHDT and CDR2 FYEKMQ (reference sequence). V lost 7 bases and J 7 bases, leaving 13 bases between the germline ends. CDR3 nucleotides: TGTGCCAGCAAGTTGGGGTCTCGGACCCAGTACTTC. Translation: CASKLGSRTQYF.

The chain has TRBV6-2 or TRBV6-3 and TRBJ1-4; 7 bases fit TRBD1. Looked up from germline, CDR1 is MNHEY and CDR2 is SVGEGT. The V segment lost 2 bases and the J segment 7 bases; nucleotides outside the gene matches: 4. This CDR3 has 14 amino acids. CDR3 in amino acids: CASSYLRGFEKLFF. As DNA, the CDR3 is TGTGCCAGCAGTTACCTCAGGGGGTTTGAAAAACTGTTTTTT.

The gene calls are TRBV24-1 and TRBJ2-2; the match to TRBD2 covers 7 bases. Germline CDR1 and CDR2: KGHDR and SFDVKD. V lost 3 bases, J lost 0 bases, and 12 bases stayed unmatched. The CDR3 consists of 19 residues. CDR3 DNA: TGTGCCACCAGTGATCCGACTAGCCGAAGGTTGTCGAACACCGGGGAGCTGTTTTTT. As protein: CATSDPTSRRLSNTGELFF.

This clone came up once. This rearrangement joins TRBV7-2 to TRBJ2-5, with D possibly TRBD2 on 5 matching bases. The CDR3 contains 17 residues. The V end was cut by 1 base, the J end by 5 bases, with 20 bases between. Germline values: CDR1 SGHTA, CDR2 FQGNSA. Here the CDR3 DNA reads TGTGCCAGCAGCTTAGTACCTTCCGGGCGGAAGCGGGAGACCCAGTACTTC. This encodes CASSLVPSGRKRETQYF. Full variable domain (rest looked up from reference TRBV7-2 and TRBJ2-5): GAGVSQSPSNKVTEKGKDVELRCDPISGHTALYWYRQSLGQGLEFLIYFQGNSAPDKSGLPSDRFSAERTGGSVSTLTIQRTQQEDSAVYLCASSLVPSGRKRETQYFGPGTRLLVL.

The chain is built from TRBV12-3 or TRBV12-4 and TRBJ2-7; 7 bases fit TRBD1. This CDR3 is 12 amino acids long. V lost 2 bases, J lost 6 bases, and 1 base stayed unmatched. The CDR3 sequence: CASSLRTGEQYV. The CDR3, as DNA: TGTGCCAGCAGTTTAAGGACAGGCGAGCAGTACGTC.